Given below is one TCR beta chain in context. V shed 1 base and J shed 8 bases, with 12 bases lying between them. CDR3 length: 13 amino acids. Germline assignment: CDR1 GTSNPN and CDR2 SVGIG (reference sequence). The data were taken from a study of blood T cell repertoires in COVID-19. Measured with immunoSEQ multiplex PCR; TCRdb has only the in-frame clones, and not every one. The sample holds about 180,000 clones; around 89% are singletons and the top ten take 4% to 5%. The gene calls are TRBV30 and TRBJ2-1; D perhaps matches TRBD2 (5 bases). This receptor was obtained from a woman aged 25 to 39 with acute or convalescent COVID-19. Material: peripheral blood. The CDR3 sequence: CAWSDRGPYEQFF. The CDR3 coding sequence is TGTGCCTGGAGTGACAGAGGGCCGTATGAGCAGTTCTTC.